Included here is one TCR beta chain sequence, with context. Its binding antigen is unknown. Within one base of it there is no much larger clone, and no base qualities were kept. Whole blood was collected in K2EDTA tubes by collaborating institutions according to the institutions' own protocols. For TCRbeta analysis, collaborator samples were shipped as frozen whole blood, as isolated PBMCs, or as DNA extracted from either sample type. The CDR3, from cysteine to phenylalanine, totals 13 residues. Only the CDR3 region is kept as DNA, spanning 39 bases read in frame from base 1. V loses 4 bases at its end and J loses 5 bases; junction bases beyond the gene matches: 2. The germline V gene gives CDR1 as KGHSH and CDR2 as LQKENI. TCRbeta CDR3 regions were amplified from genomic DNA by means of the immunoSEQ Assay, a bias-controlled multiplex PCR. In the authors' own workflow: The number of nucleated cells in each sample was estimated from the amplification of reference gene primers within the assay. Sequence reads were collapsed and filtered to measure the absolute abundance of every unique TCRbeta CDR3 rearrangement. For each sample, productive Simpson clonality was calculated by taking the square root of Simpson's diversity index across productive rearrangements. TCRdb limited this immuneACCESS table to in-frame rearrangements with V and J called. A share of clones is missing; checked studies link under half to unresolved V genes, and the rest is unexplained. Clone size and the V and J calls come from that table; the DNA yielded D and trimming. In this sample the table shows over 50,000 clones, under 90% of which occur a single time. The ten largest clonotypes hold over 2% of the sample.

The sample originates from a study of blood T cell repertoires in COVID-19 (dated by TCRdb to the early 2020s). Regarding the complete study: Samples covering the acute and convalescent phases of COVID-19 were provided by collaborators in the United States, Italy and Spain. The material from the prospective study consisted of cDNA or gDNA derived from T cells, B-cell-depleted T cells, or PBMCs. Where available, HLA class I and class II types were taken from metadata supplied by the sample provider and were not determined by assay-based typing. The repertoires were made available in a free public database intended to serve as a resource for research on the immune response to SARS-CoV-2. A de-identified subject ID, COVID-19 status, age in years and sex were almost always included in the sample metadata. Samples were obtained from the ongoing ImmuneRACE study (first 160 participants) and from about 1,300 subjects provided by 6 global collaborators. The dataset comprised deeply sampled blood TCRbeta repertoires from subjects exposed to, actively infected with, or recovered from COVID-19. General findings and caveats noted by the study authors: The quantity of clinical and demographic metadata differed by source and by participant and was supplied without curation.

The TCR sequence derives from a man aged 45 to 65 with acute or convalescent COVID-19. The chain couples TRBV18 to TRBJ1-1; 9 nucleotides in the junction match TRBD1. The sample comprised peripheral blood. The CDR3 loop reads CASSRQGETEAFF. The DNA sequence reads TGTGCCAGCTCACGACAGGGGGAAACTGAAGCTTTCTTT. With the portions outside the CDR3 filled from the reference TRBV18 and TRBJ1-1 genes, the complete variable region becomes NAGVMQNPRHLVRRRGQEARLRCSPMKGHSHVYWYRQLPEEGLKFMVYLQKENIIDESGMPKERFSAEFPKEGPSILRIQQVVRGDSAAYFCASSRQGETEAFFGQGTRLTVV.